Below are 10 T cell receptor beta chains sequenced from a single sample in a study of regulatory T cells in long-lasting Graves disease. Time point defined: newly diagnosed GD, antithyroid drugs for less than 3 months. Making the TCR library involved RNA that had been extracted from PBMCs. Combining iRepertoire HTBI primers with Arm-PCR of CDR3 regions, the authors built TCR beta libraries. TCRdb independently ran MiXCR on the multiplex PCR reads; one entry per CDR3 protein. The repertoire holds a few hundred thousand distinct CDR3 sequences, approximately 12% seen once, with about 19% in the top ten. The same sample was also used in a study of T cells in Graves' hyperthyroidism and ophthalmopathy.

The sequencing used peripheral blood mononuclear cells (PBMCs), collected at new diagnosis, from a patient treated with antithyroid drugs. The receptors stem from a woman aged 18-29 years with Graves disease.

As to this clonotype: The junction does not match germline at one end; this may be a read error. This sequence joins TRBV6-5 and TRBJ1-1; D not certain. The CDR3 is 13 amino acids. The germline V gene has CDR1 MNHEY and CDR2 SVGAGI. CDR3 in amino acids: CASSLGMNAEALF. CDR3 coding DNA: TGTGCCAGCAGTTTAGGAATGAACGCTGAAGCTCTCTTT.

The chain employs TRBV4-2 and TRBJ2-1; a weak D match, TRBD2 (6 bases). The CDR3 length is 14 residues. CDR1 LGHNA and CDR2 YNFKEQ come from the germline V gene. V dropped 4 bases and J dropped 10 bases, with 17 bases sitting between them. CDR3 sequence reads: CASSRTGDIGEQFF. The CDR3 nucleotides are TGTGCCAGCAGCCGGACGGGGGATATCGGCGAGCAGTTCTTC.

This clonotype was seen repeatedly, ten times or more. This chain links TRBV24-1 with TRBJ2-5, with no clear D. CDR3 length equals 13 residues. The V and J ends lost 1 base and 2 bases respectively, with 4 bases between them. Germline loops: CDR1 KGHDR, CDR2 SFDVKD. CDR3 sequence: CATSDFGQETQYF. CDR3 coding DNA: TGTGCCACCAGTGATTTCGGGCAAGAGACCCAGTACTTC.

This clonotype was detected only a few times. The junction departs from the called germline gene at one end, perhaps through a read error. The genes are TRBV9 and TRBJ2-5; maybe TRBD2 (6 bases). This CDR3 has 17 amino acids. Germline CDR1 SGDLS, CDR2 YYNGEE. This chain's CDR3 is CASSESSAYRKQETQYF. Written as DNA, the CDR3 is TGTGCTAGCAGCGAATCTAGCGCTTATCGGAAGCAAGAGACCCAGTACTTC.

This clonotype was found many times. This chain connects TRBV18 to TRBJ2-1; D gene ambiguous. The CDR3 is 14 amino acids. V lost 2 bases and J lost 5, with 10 bases in between. Per the germline V gene, CDR1 is KGHSH and CDR2 is LQKENI. CDR3 in amino acids: CASSPSAPHNEQFF. DNA of the CDR3: TGTGCCAGCTCACCATCGGCACCTCACAATGAGCAGTTCTTC.

This chain uses TRBV19 with TRBJ2-2, with TRBD1 as a possible D gene (6 bases). The length of the CDR3 is 17 residues. Germline loops: CDR1 LNHDA, CDR2 SQIVND (reference sequence). Trimming shortened V by 6 bases and J by 5 bases, and 22 bases separated the two germline ends. CDR3 amino acids: CASRSEEGGPRTGELFF. In DNA, the CDR3 is TGTGCCAGTAGAAGCGAAGAAGGGGGACCGAGGACCGGGGAGCTGTTTTTT.

The chain is built from TRBV5-1 and TRBJ2-1; 10 bases are a match to TRBD1. CDR1 and CDR2 (germline): SGHRS, YFSETQ. V dropped 4 bases and J dropped 4; count of bases not matched to a gene: 2. This CDR3 has 14 residues. The CDR3 sequence: CASSAGQGYNEQFF. DNA of the CDR3: TGCGCCAGCAGCGCGGGACAGGGGTACAATGAGCAGTTCTTC.

This clonotype appeared many times. The chain combines TRBV4-2 with TRBJ2-2; the D gene is possibly TRBD2 (7 bases). The V and J ends lost 7 bases and 0 bases respectively, with 15 bases between them. CDR3 length equals 16 residues. Per the germline V gene, CDR1 is LGHNA and CDR2 is YNFKEQ. CDR3 sequence (DNA): TGTGCCAGCACCTCGAGGGAGGGGGCGAACACCGGGGAGCTGTTTTTT. This translates into CASTSREGANTGELFF.

The chain recombines TRBV20-1 with TRBJ2-3; 8 nucleotides agree with TRBD2. The trim removed 0 bases at V and 4 bases at J, leaving 15 bases unmatched. The CDR3 contains 18 residues. Germline CDR1 reads DFQATT; CDR2 reads SNEGSKA (reference sequence). DNA of the CDR3: TGCAGTGCTAGAGATCGGTGGGGCGCGGGGGGAAGAGCAGATACGCAGTATTTT. Translated, it gives CSARDRWGAGGRADTQYF.

This clonotype was seen ten or more times. A junction boundary mismatches the germline segment, possibly from a read error. V usage is TRBV5-1 and J usage is TRBJ1-2, with 7 bases identical to TRBD1. Germline V gives CDR1 SGHRS, CDR2 YFSETQ. CDR3 size: 14 residues. The CDR3 region is CASSLFGTAAGYTF. In DNA form, the CDR3 reads TGTGCCAGCAGCTTATTCGGGACAGCGGCTGGCTACACCTTC.